These 7 T cell receptor beta chains were all obtained from the same sample, sequenced in a study of cytomegalovirus exposure and HLA in healthy donors (dated by TCRdb to about 2017). Library prep was done by the immunoSEQ multiplex PCR assay. For the multiplex PCR, a mixture combining 60 forward primers for TCR Vbeta segments and 13 reverse primers for TCR Jbeta segments was used. Imported from immuneACCESS, the table was reduced by TCRdb to in-frame sequences with V and J called. These copies leave out some clones; in studies compared against another copy, an unresolved V gene accounts for under half, and the cause of the remainder is not known. In this sample the table shows about 140,000 clones, approximately 70% of which occur a single time. 2.1% of the sample comes from the top ten. Sequencing was performed on PBMCs. The receptors shown here come from a woman aged 60-75 years in good health and CMV-seropositive.

The chain links TRBV9 to TRBJ2-1; TRBD1 aligns across 9 bases. Germline V gene data show CDR1 as SGDLS and CDR2 as YYNGEE. This CDR3 is 15 amino acids long. Unmatched junction bases numbered 6, after V lost 0 bases and J lost 8 bases. The CDR3 DNA is TGTGCCAGCAGCGTAGAGCACAGGGGGCACCATGAGCAGTTCTTC. The encoded protein is CASSVEHRGHHEQFF.

The V call is TRBV28, the J call TRBJ1-2; no reliable D call. The CDR3 loop spans 13 amino acids. V was pared by 5 bases and J by 3 bases, with 10 bases between. The germline V gene encodes CDR1 MDHEN and CDR2 SYDVKM. The CDR3 sequence: CASSPYQYYGYTF. The CDR3 DNA reads as TGTGCCAGCAGTCCCTACCAATACTATGGCTACACCTTC.

Here the CDR3 DNA reads TGTGCCAGCAGAACTTTTAGCGGGAGTTTCGAGCAGTACTTC. It translates to CASRTFSGSFEQYF. The chain has TRBV27 and TRBJ2-7; 9 bases agree with TRBD2. The CDR3 covers 14 residues. V lost 6 bases and J lost 6; bases outside the gene matches: 9. CDR1 and CDR2 (germline): MNHEY, SMNVEV (reference sequence).

The CDR3: CASSVRRTGDGYTF. CDR3 nucleotides: TGTGCCAGCAGCGTACGTCGGACAGGGGATGGCTACACCTTC. The V call is TRBV9, the J call TRBJ1-2, with 9 bases lining up with TRBD1. V shed 1 base, J shed 6 bases, and the junction held 4 bases outside the gene matches. CDR3 length: 14 amino acids. The germline V gene has CDR1 SGDLS and CDR2 YYNGEE. The variable domain in full, completed from reference TRBV9 and TRBJ1-2, reads DSGVTQTPKHLITATGQRVTLRCSPRSGDLSVYWYQQSLDQGLQFLIQYYNGEERAKGNILERFSAQQFPDLHSELNLSSLELGDSALYFCASSVRRTGDGYTFGSGTRLTVV.

This clone was found a few times. The chain couples TRBV5-1 to TRBJ1-1, with TRBD1 matching 9 bases. The CDR3 is 14 residues long. V lost 4 bases, J lost 5 bases, and 6 bases stayed unmatched. Germline CDR1 SGHRS, CDR2 YFSETQ. In nucleotides, the CDR3 is TGCGCCAGCAGCGGGGGGACAGGGACGACTGAAGCTTTCTTT. It is translated as CASSGGTGTTEAFF.

The chain combines TRBV20-1 with TRBJ2-1, with 8 bases that match TRBD2. V dropped 3 bases and J dropped 10; count of bases not matched to a gene: 2. This CDR3 is built from 11 residues. Per germline, CDR1 DFQATT and CDR2 SNEGSKA (reference sequence). The CDR3 loop reads CSARASGEQFF. The DNA of the CDR3 is TGCAGTGCTAGGGCTAGCGGGGAGCAGTTCTTC.

As regards this clone: The same CDR3 also results from other DNA sequences found in this sample. The CDR3, as DNA: TGTGCCAGCAGCTTAAACAGGGGGACTGAAGCTTTCTTT. This translates into CASSLNRGTEAFF. V usage is TRBV7-3 and J usage is TRBJ1-1; the match to TRBD1 covers 8 bases. The germline V gene has CDR1 SGHTA and CDR2 FQGTGA. The CDR3 is 13 residues long. Unmatched junction bases numbered 0, after V lost 1 base and J lost 5 bases.